This entry lists 9 T cell receptor beta chains sequenced from one sample in a study of blood T cell repertoires in COVID-19. The repertoire was sequenced with immunoSEQ multiplex PCR; TCRdb's copy has only in-frame clones and lacks some. This sample has 300,000 to 350,000 clones, with about nine tenths found just once. Source material: peripheral blood. The receptors come from a woman in her twenties or thirties with COVID-19, enrolled during active disease.

This chain uses TRBV28 with TRBJ2-7; 9 nucleotides align to TRBD1. CDR1 and CDR2 (germline): MDHEN, SYDVKM. Trimming at V came to 5 bases and at J to 5 bases, leaving 10 bases not matched to a gene. This CDR3 contains 15 residues. The CDR3 protein is CASSPAGQGIHEQYF. CDR3 DNA sequence: TGTGCCAGCAGTCCCGCGGGACAGGGAATCCACGAGCAGTACTTC.

This rearrangement joins TRBV19 to TRBJ1-1; 7 bases match TRBD1. The CDR3 length is 17 residues. Germline-derived CDR1 and CDR2 are LNHDA and SQIVND (reference sequence). Unmatched junction bases numbered 10, after V lost 3 bases and J lost 0 bases. CDR3 sequence (DNA): TGTGCCAGTAGTATCCTCCCTCCACAGGGGATGAACACTGAAGCTTTCTTT. This gives the protein CASSILPPQGMNTEAFF.

This chain uses TRBV5-4 with TRBJ1-1; 7 bases match TRBD1. The CDR3 has 15 residues. Germline values: CDR1 SGHNT, CDR2 YYREEE (reference sequence). V gave up 2 bases and J gave up 5 bases; unmatched junction bases: 9. The CDR3 region is CASSLGQGGWTEAFF. Here the CDR3 DNA reads TGTGCCAGCAGCTTAGGTCAGGGGGGTTGGACTGAAGCTTTCTTT.

This clone was picked up one time. Because the CDR3 is missing its conserved closing phenylalanine or tryptophan, this is likely a read error. It is unclear where the CDR3 begins or ends on the DNA, so no DNA is shown, and the CDR3 is as TCRdb lists it. The V gene is TRBV6-7, the J gene TRBJ1-2. TRBV6-7 is an open reading frame, and its role is uncertain. The length of the CDR3 is 9 amino acids, counting both ends. CDR3 in amino acids: CASSARWGD.

The chain combines TRBV24-1 with TRBJ1-2; TRBD1 aligns across 7 bases. The V segment lost 3 bases and the J segment 6 bases; nucleotides outside the gene matches: 3. Per germline, CDR1 KGHDR and CDR2 SFDVKD. CDR3 length: 13 residues. CDR3 nucleotides: TGTGCCACCAGTGATGACAGGGCACATGGCTACACCTTC. Protein product: CATSDDRAHGYTF.

The CDR3 region has the DNA TGTGCCATCAGTGAGCCGGGGACAGGGAACTCTGATGAGCAGTTCTTC. It specifies CAISEPGTGNSDEQFF. The rearrangement links TRBV10-3 to TRBJ2-1; TRBD1 matches 9 bases. The junction had 10 bases not matched to a gene; V was cut back by 2 bases and J by 8 bases. The CDR3 extends over 16 amino acids. Per the germline V gene, CDR1 is ENHRY and CDR2 is SYGVKD.

V and J are TRBV19 and TRBJ1-5; D call uncertain. The V gene lost 1 base and the J gene lost 4 bases, with 5 bases spanning the gap. The CDR3 spans 13 residues. The germline V gene has CDR1 LNHDA and CDR2 SQIVND (reference sequence). CDR3 loop: CASSIGVNQPQHF. As DNA, the CDR3 is TGTGCCAGTAGTATAGGTGTAAATCAGCCCCAGCATTTT. The full variable domain, in which reference TRBV19 and TRBJ1-5 provide the parts outside the CDR3, is DGGITQSPKYLFRKEGQNVTLSCEQNLNHDAMYWYRQDPGQGLRLIYYSQIVNDFQKGDIAEGYSVSREKKESFPLTVTSAQKNPTAFYLCASSIGVNQPQHFGDGTRLSIL.

The rearrangement joins TRBV7-6 to TRBJ2-2; 8 bases match TRBD1. The V gene end was trimmed by 4 bases and the J gene end by 9 bases; junction bases not matched to a gene: 10. The germline CDR1 and CDR2 sequences are SGHVS and FNYEAQ. The CDR3 totals 15 residues. CDR3 in amino acids: CASSSGQGYVRELFF. The DNA for the CDR3 is TGTGCCAGCAGCTCCGGACAGGGATACGTGAGGGAGCTGTTTTTT. The whole variable domain, remainder taken from reference TRBV7-6 and TRBJ2-2, is GAGVSQSPRYKVTKRGQDVALRCDPISGHVSLYWYRQALGQGPEFLTYFNYEAQQDKSGLPNDRFSAERPEGSISTLTIQRTEQRDSAMYRCASSSGQGYVRELFFGEGSRLTVL.

The chain couples TRBV6-5 to TRBJ1-3; D perhaps matches TRBD1 (6 bases). The CDR3 totals 16 residues. The V gene's germline CDR1 is MNHEY and CDR2 SVGAGI. V gave up 3 bases and J gave up 3 bases, with 15 bases separating them. The CDR3 loop is CASSYPPGERGNTIYF. CDR3 sequence (DNA): TGTGCCAGCAGTTATCCCCCAGGGGAACGTGGAAACACCATATATTTT.